The 10 T cell receptor beta chains below all came from one sample that was sequenced in a study of glioma-infiltrating T cells after dendritic cell vaccination. Documented time point: after dendritic cell vaccination, including at tumor progression/relapse. This table comes from immunoSEQ multiplex PCR, and its TCRdb copy is limited to in-frame clones, with some not included. Among fewer than 85,000 clones listed, 87% were seen once. Sample: blood, taken after dendritic cell vaccination. These receptors were taken from a human donor with glioblastoma.

The rearrangement joins TRBV7-9 to TRBJ1-1; 8 positions agree with TRBD1. The J segment lost 7 bases and the V segment lost 1 base, leaving 5 bases of the junction unmatched. CDR3 size: 14 residues. Germline lookup yields CDR1 SEHNR and CDR2 FQNEAQ (reference sequence). This CDR3 reads CASSLGTGMIEAFF. CDR3 DNA sequence: TGTGCCAGCAGCTTAGGGACAGGGATGATTGAAGCTTTCTTT.

This clone was counted a few times. This chain uses TRBV9 with TRBJ1-5, with 7 bases matching TRBD1. The CDR3 has 16 residues. Germline CDR1 and CDR2: SGDLS and YYNGEE. V lost 4 bases to trimming and J lost 8 bases; unmatched junction nucleotides: 15. CDR3 sequence: CASSIRPGQQREPQHF. CDR3 DNA: TGTGCCAGCAGCATCCGCCCGGGACAGCAAAGGGAGCCCCAGCATTTT. Together with reference TRBV9 and TRBJ1-5, the CDR3 gives the full variable domain: DSGVTQTPKHLITATGQRVTLRCSPRSGDLSVYWYQQSLDQGLQFLIQYYNGEERAKGNILERFSAQQFPDLHSELNLSSLELGDSALYFCASSIRPGQQREPQHFGDGTRLSIL.

The chain combines TRBV7-9 with TRBJ1-1, with 7 bases identical to TRBD1. The trim removed 5 bases at V and 7 bases at J, leaving 7 bases unmatched. The CDR3 runs to 13 residues. Germline V gene sequence: CDR1 SEHNR, CDR2 FQNEAQ (reference sequence). The CDR3 loop reads CASSRTGDIEAFF. For the CDR3, the DNA is TGTGCCAGCAGCCGCACAGGGGACATTGAAGCTTTCTTT.

The rearrangement uses TRBV27 and TRBJ2-5, with D possibly called TRBD1 or TRBD2 (5 bases each). Near its end, the DNA agrees better with TRBJ2-7, so the J call may be wrong. The CDR3 runs to 13 residues. The germline V gene encodes CDR1 MNHEY and CDR2 SMNVEV (reference sequence). The CDR3 DNA sequence: TGTGCCAGCAGTTTAGGGCAGGGACACGAGCAGTACTTC. This encodes CASSLGQGHEQYF.

The V gene is TRBV11-3, the J gene TRBJ2-6; D is uncertain. Germline V gives CDR1 SGHNT, CDR2 YENEEA. V lost 5 bases, J lost 4 bases, and 21 bases lay in between. This CDR3 contains 18 residues. CDR3 DNA: TGTGCCAGCAGCGTACGTGATCGTACCGGTTGGGGGGCCAACGTCCTGACTTTC. Translated: CASSVRDRTGWGANVLTF.

The genes are TRBV6-5 and TRBJ2-7; D ambiguous. Germline CDR1 and CDR2: MNHEY and SVGAGI. The CDR3 sequence is 14 residues long. V lost 5 bases to trimming and J lost 3 bases, with 14 bases between them. CDR3 region: CASSLSEDSYEQYF. In DNA form, the CDR3 reads TGTGCCAGCAGTCTGTCAGAGGATAGCTACGAGCAGTACTTC.

The chain recombines TRBV13 with TRBJ2-1; 7 bases align to TRBD1. The junction had 2 bases not matched to a gene; V was cut back by 4 bases and J by 8 bases. The CDR3 is 12 residues long. The germline CDR1 and CDR2 sequences are PRHDT and FYEKMQ (reference sequence). The CDR3 DNA sequence: TGTGCCAGCAGCTACAGGGGTGATGAGCAGTTCTTC. Its protein is CASSYRGDEQFF.

V usage is TRBV4-1 and J usage is TRBJ2-5; 7 bases agree with TRBD1. The DNA end is a closer match to TRBJ2-7, so the J assignment may be wrong. The CDR3 has 16 residues. Germline CDR1 is MGHRA and CDR2 is YSYEKL. CDR3 sequence: CASRKRYTGDFDEQYF. As DNA, the CDR3 is TGCGCCAGCAGAAAGAGGTACACAGGGGATTTCGACGAGCAGTACTTC.

This clone has a single count. The V call is TRBV11-2, the J call TRBJ2-5; TRBD1 matches 7 bases. J gave up 1 base and V 2 bases, and 7 bases lay outside the gene matches. The CDR3 contains 16 residues. The germline V gene encodes CDR1 SGHAT and CDR2 FQNNGV. CDR3 DNA sequence: TGTGCCAGCAGCTTAAGCTTCACAGGGGTCCAAGAGACCCAGTACTTC. Residues: CASSLSFTGVQETQYF.

The chain links TRBV5-4 to TRBJ2-1; the D gene is possibly TRBD2 (5 bases). CDR1 SGHNT and CDR2 YYREEE come from the germline V gene (reference sequence). V was shortened by 4 bases and J by 7 bases, with 9 bases between the two germline ends. The length of the CDR3 is 12 residues. CDR3 in amino acids: CASSGLENEQFF. CDR3 in DNA: TGTGCCAGCAGCGGACTTGAGAATGAGCAGTTCTTC.